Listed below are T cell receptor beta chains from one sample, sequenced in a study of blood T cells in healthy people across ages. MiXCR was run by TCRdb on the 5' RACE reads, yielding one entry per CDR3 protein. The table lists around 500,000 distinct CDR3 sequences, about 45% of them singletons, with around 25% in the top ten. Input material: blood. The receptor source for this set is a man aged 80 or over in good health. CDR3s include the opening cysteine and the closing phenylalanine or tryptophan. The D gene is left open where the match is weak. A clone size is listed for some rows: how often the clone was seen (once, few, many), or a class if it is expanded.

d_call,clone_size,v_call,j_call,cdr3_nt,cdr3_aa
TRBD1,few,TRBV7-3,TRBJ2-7,TGTGCCAGCAGCTACGGACAGGGCATTATGTACTTC,CASSYGQGIMYF
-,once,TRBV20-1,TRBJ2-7,TGCAGTGCCGCGGGACAGCTAGTTTACGAGCAGTACTTC,CSAAGQLVYEQYF
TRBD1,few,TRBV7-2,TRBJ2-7,TGTGCCAGCAGCTTATTTGGGAGGACAGGGGGCTTGAGCGAGCAGTACTTC,CASSLFGRTGGLSEQYF
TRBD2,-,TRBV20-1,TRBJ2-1,TGCAGTGCTAGACTAGCGGGAGGGCGGGTTGAGCAGTTCTTC,CSARLAGGRVEQFF
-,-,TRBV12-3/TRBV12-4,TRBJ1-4,TGTGCCAGCAGTTTTTTGATTTCGGGGGAAAAACTGTTTTTT,CASSFLISGEKLFF
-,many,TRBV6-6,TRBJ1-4,TGTGCCAGCAGCCCCAGGGGCCCTAATGAAAAACTGTTTTTT,CASSPRGPNEKLFF
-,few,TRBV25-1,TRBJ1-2,TGTGCCAGCAGTGAATCCCGACTGGGGCTTAACTATGGCTACACCTTC,CASSESRLGLNYGYTF
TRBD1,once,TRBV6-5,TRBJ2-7,TGTGCTAGCACCCAGACAGGGTATCGCGAGCAGTACTTC,CASTQTGYREQYF
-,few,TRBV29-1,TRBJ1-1,TGCAGCGCCTGTGGGGGGGACACTGAAGCTTTCTTT,CSACGGDTEAFF
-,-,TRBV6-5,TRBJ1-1,TGTGCCAGCAAAGCAGGGGAGAAAGCTTTCTTT,CASKAGEKAFF
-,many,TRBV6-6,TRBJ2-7,TGTGCCATCAGTTACAGGGAGACCTACGAGCAGTACTTC,CAISYRETYEQYF
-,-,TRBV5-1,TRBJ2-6,TGCGCCAGCGGCCGAGAAGGCGGTTCTGGGGCCAACGTCCTGACTTTC,CASGREGGSGANVLTF
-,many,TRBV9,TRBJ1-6,TGTGCCAGCAGCGTAGTCGGGTATAATTCACCCCTCCACTTT,CASSVVGYNSPLHF
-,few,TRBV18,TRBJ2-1,TGTGCCAGCTCACAACTCTCGACCCAACGTGAGCAGTTCTTC,CASSQLSTQREQFF
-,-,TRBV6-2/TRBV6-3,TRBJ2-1,TGTGCCAGCTCCGAGGCCGGCGATGAGCAGTTCTTC,CASSEAGDEQFF